These T cell receptor beta chains were read from a single sample in a study of T-cell memory formation after mild COVID-19. MiXCR, run by TCRdb on the 5' RACE reads, gives a single entry per CDR3 protein. Counted here are 200,000 to 250,000 distinct CDR3 sequences, 7.5% to 10% occurring once; the ten biggest clones make up 3% to 4%. The sequenced sample consisted of PBMCs or a T cell subset sorted from them (not recorded which). The receptor set was obtained from a man aged 18 to 30 who had mild COVID-19 (a few samples of this study predate the infection). Cell type and time point are not known. Both conserved end residues are part of each CDR3. D genes are given only for firm matches. Not all rows give a size; the values are once, few, many and, for expanded clones, a class.

abundance: many; d_gene: TRBD1; j_gene: TRBJ1-5; v_gene: TRBV6-5; CDR3aa: CASSYRGTGGQPQHF; CDR3nt: TGTGCCAGCAGTTACAGGGGGACAGGTGGGCAGCCCCAGCATTTT
abundance: .; d_gene: .; j_gene: TRBJ2-5; v_gene: TRBV19; CDR3aa: CASSLGRRETQYF; CDR3nt: TGTGCCAGTAGTCTGGGGAGACGGGAGACCCAGTACTTC
abundance: few; d_gene: .; j_gene: TRBJ1-2; v_gene: TRBV7-8; CDR3aa: CASSDGPGLNYGYTF; CDR3nt: TGTGCCAGCAGCGACGGACCCGGACTAAACTATGGCTACACCTTC
abundance: .; d_gene: .; j_gene: TRBJ1-5; v_gene: TRBV1; CDR3aa: CTSSQESRVNNQPQHF; CDR3nt: TGCACCAGCAGCCAAGAGAGTCGAGTGAACAATCAGCCCCAGCATTTT
abundance: .; d_gene: .; j_gene: TRBJ1-5; v_gene: TRBV20-1; CDR3aa: CSAKDIRGNQPQHF; CDR3nt: TGCAGTGCTAAGGATATTCGGGGCAATCAGCCCCAGCATTTT
abundance: few; d_gene: .; j_gene: TRBJ1-1; v_gene: TRBV20-1; CDR3aa: CSASAFGGRKAFF; CDR3nt: TGCAGTGCTAGCGCCTTCGGGGGGAGAAAAGCTTTCTTT
abundance: few; d_gene: .; j_gene: TRBJ2-2; v_gene: TRBV6-2/TRBV6-3; CDR3aa: CASKKGTAFTGELFF; CDR3nt: TGTGCCAGCAAAAAGGGGACGGCCTTCACCGGGGAGCTGTTTTTT
abundance: .; d_gene: .; j_gene: TRBJ2-3; v_gene: TRBV6-2/TRBV6-3; CDR3aa: CASSDYVTQYF; CDR3nt: TGTGCCAGCAGTGACTATGTTACGCAGTATTTT
abundance: few; d_gene: TRBD1; j_gene: TRBJ1-5; v_gene: TRBV7-2; CDR3aa: CASSLTGVGQPQHF; CDR3nt: TGTGCCAGCAGCTTGACAGGGGTCGGTCAGCCCCAGCATTTT
abundance: few; d_gene: .; j_gene: TRBJ2-1; v_gene: TRBV6-1; CDR3aa: CASSVDRSSYNEQFF; CDR3nt: TGTGCCAGCAGTGTAGACCGAAGCTCCTACAATGAGCAGTTCTTC
abundance: few; d_gene: .; j_gene: TRBJ2-7; v_gene: TRBV12-3/TRBV12-4; CDR3aa: CASSLRREQYF; CDR3nt: TGTGCCAGCAGTTTAAGACGGGAGCAGTACTTC
abundance: .; d_gene: TRBD2; j_gene: TRBJ2-1; v_gene: TRBV6-5; CDR3aa: CASSTLAGASYNEQFF; CDR3nt: TGTGCCAGCAGCACACTAGCGGGGGCTTCCTACAATGAGCAGTTCTTC
abundance: few; d_gene: .; j_gene: TRBJ2-5; v_gene: TRBV20-1; CDR3aa: CSARVYLAETQYF; CDR3nt: TGCAGTGCTAGAGTATACCTAGCCGAGACCCAGTACTTC
abundance: .; d_gene: .; j_gene: TRBJ2-7; v_gene: TRBV6-6; CDR3aa: CASSSDSYEQYF; CDR3nt: TGTGCCAGCAGCTCGGACAGTTACGAGCAGTACTTC
abundance: .; d_gene: .; j_gene: TRBJ1-6; v_gene: TRBV2; CDR3aa: CASAPLSGDSPLHF; CDR3nt: TGTGCCAGCGCACCTCTGAGCGGGGATTCACCCCTCCACTTT
abundance: many; d_gene: .; j_gene: TRBJ2-5; v_gene: TRBV5-5; CDR3aa: CASTNGGWQETQYF; CDR3nt: TGTGCCAGCACGAACGGGGGTTGGCAAGAGACCCAGTACTTC
abundance: .; d_gene: TRBD1; j_gene: TRBJ2-5; v_gene: TRBV9; CDR3aa: CASSVTGGPQETQYF; CDR3nt: TGTGCCAGCAGCGTGACAGGGGGTCCTCAAGAGACCCAGTACTTC
abundance: .; d_gene: .; j_gene: TRBJ2-5; v_gene: TRBV7-4; CDR3aa: CASSLRHTQETQYF; CDR3nt: TGTGCCAGCAGCTTACGACATACCCAAGAGACCCAGTACTTC
abundance: .; d_gene: .; j_gene: TRBJ1-5; v_gene: TRBV4-1; CDR3aa: CASSQTGTIQPQHF; CDR3nt: TGCGCCAGCAGCCAGACCGGGACGATTCAGCCCCAGCATTTT
abundance: many; d_gene: TRBD1; j_gene: TRBJ2-3; v_gene: TRBV5-1; CDR3aa: CASSFEWDSYDTQYF; CDR3nt: TGCGCCAGCAGCTTCGAATGGGACAGCTATGATACGCAGTATTTT
abundance: .; d_gene: .; j_gene: TRBJ2-5; v_gene: TRBV6-1; CDR3aa: CASSLGVAQETQYF; CDR3nt: TGTGCCAGCAGTTTGGGGGTGGCGCAAGAGACCCAGTACTTC
abundance: .; d_gene: .; j_gene: TRBJ1-2; v_gene: TRBV20-1; CDR3aa: CSARGGGQKPIRDLYGYTF; CDR3nt: TGCAGTGCTAGAGGGGGGGGACAAAAGCCGATAAGGGACCTCTATGGCTACACCTTC
abundance: few; d_gene: TRBD2; j_gene: TRBJ2-3; v_gene: TRBV28; CDR3aa: CASRSGTSGDAAAQYF; CDR3nt: TGTGCCAGCAGATCCGGGACTAGCGGGGACGCAGCAGCGCAGTATTTT
abundance: many; d_gene: .; j_gene: TRBJ2-1; v_gene: TRBV7-2; CDR3aa: CASSRGTQNEQFF; CDR3nt: TGTGCCAGCAGCCGCGGGACTCAGAATGAGCAGTTCTTC
abundance: .; d_gene: .; j_gene: TRBJ2-5; v_gene: TRBV6-5; CDR3aa: CASSPGLRQETQYF; CDR3nt: TGTGCCAGCAGTCCAGGGTTGCGCCAAGAGACCCAGTACTTC
abundance: .; d_gene: TRBD2; j_gene: TRBJ2-3; v_gene: TRBV5-1; CDR3aa: CASSLNQRGGTDTQYF; CDR3nt: TGCGCCAGCAGCTTGAATCAGCGGGGAGGGACAGATACGCAGTATTTT
abundance: .; d_gene: .; j_gene: TRBJ1-2; v_gene: TRBV24-1; CDR3aa: CATSDSGQKNGYTF; CDR3nt: TGTGCCACCAGTGACTCCGGACAGAAGAATGGCTACACCTTC
abundance: .; d_gene: .; j_gene: TRBJ2-7; v_gene: TRBV6-6; CDR3aa: CASSYVDMYEQYF; CDR3nt: TGTGCCAGCAGTTACGTGGATATGTACGAGCAGTACTTC
abundance: few; d_gene: .; j_gene: TRBJ1-2; v_gene: TRBV19; CDR3aa: CASSRDILYYGYTF; CDR3nt: TGTGCCAGTAGTAGAGACATACTATACTATGGCTACACCTTC
abundance: .; d_gene: TRBD2; j_gene: TRBJ2-3; v_gene: TRBV6-6; CDR3aa: CASRASGGGGDTQYF; CDR3nt: TGTGCCAGCAGGGCTAGCGGGGGGGGAGGAGATACGCAGTATTTT
abundance: .; d_gene: .; j_gene: TRBJ1-2; v_gene: TRBV10-3; CDR3aa: CAISESRAFGYTF; CDR3nt: TGTGCCATCAGTGAGTCCCGCGCCTTTGGCTACACCTTC
abundance: .; d_gene: TRBD2; j_gene: TRBJ2-7; v_gene: TRBV12-3/TRBV12-4; CDR3aa: CASSPRGGYEQYF; CDR3nt: TGTGCCAGTTCCCCCCGGGGGGGCTACGAGCAGTACTTC
abundance: .; d_gene: .; j_gene: TRBJ1-5; v_gene: TRBV5-1; CDR3aa: CASSLVGDQQPQHF; CDR3nt: TGCGCCAGCAGCTTGGTAGGGGATCAACAGCCCCAGCATTTT
abundance: .; d_gene: TRBD1; j_gene: TRBJ2-1; v_gene: TRBV7-2; CDR3aa: CASSARTGDVNEQFF; CDR3nt: TGTGCCAGCAGCGCCCGGACAGGGGACGTCAATGAGCAGTTCTTC
abundance: .; d_gene: .; j_gene: TRBJ2-1; v_gene: TRBV11-1; CDR3aa: CASTLRDHNEQFF; CDR3nt: TGTGCCAGCACCCTACGGGATCACAATGAGCAGTTCTTC
abundance: few; d_gene: TRBD2; j_gene: TRBJ2-5; v_gene: TRBV2; CDR3aa: CASSEASGRETQYF; CDR3nt: TGTGCCAGCAGTGAAGCTAGCGGGCGAGAGACCCAGTACTTC
abundance: few; d_gene: .; j_gene: TRBJ1-5; v_gene: TRBV7-2; CDR3aa: CASSLVGWDNQPQHF; CDR3nt: TGTGCCAGCAGCTTAGTTGGATGGGACAATCAGCCCCAGCATTTT
abundance: few; d_gene: .; j_gene: TRBJ2-7; v_gene: TRBV20-1; CDR3aa: CSASTSLYEQYF; CDR3nt: TGCAGTGCTAGTACTTCCCTCTACGAGCAGTACTTC
abundance: few; d_gene: .; j_gene: TRBJ1-6; v_gene: TRBV2; CDR3aa: CASSLQGLANSPLHF; CDR3nt: TGTGCCAGCAGTCTCCAGGGGCTGGCTAATTCACCCCTCCACTTT
abundance: .; d_gene: TRBD2; j_gene: TRBJ2-3; v_gene: TRBV11-1; CDR3aa: CASSSRVPGLAGESTDTQYF; CDR3nt: TGTGCCAGCAGCAGCAGGGTCCCGGGGCTAGCGGGCGAAAGCACAGATACGCAGTATTTT
abundance: few; d_gene: .; j_gene: TRBJ2-7; v_gene: TRBV10-1; CDR3aa: CASSETHSYEQYF; CDR3nt: TGCGCCAGCAGTGAGACCCATTCCTACGAGCAGTACTTC